This entry describes one T cell receptor beta chain. Germline CDR1 and CDR2: LNHDA and SQIVND (reference sequence). This CDR3 has 14 residues. J was trimmed by 8 bases and V by 3 bases; bases with no gene match: 9. The data are from a study of OX40 agonist ivuxolimab in advanced cancers. Measured with immunoSEQ multiplex PCR; TCRdb has only the in-frame clones, and not every one. The sample records 70,000 to 95,000 clones, less than 95% being singletons. This sequence joins TRBV19 and TRBJ1-2, with 7 bases lining up with TRBD1. The receptor was derived from an adult with an advanced solid tumor such as melanoma, head and neck, liver or kidney cancer. Source: CD4+ or CD8+ T cells sorted from blood, taken in a trial of the OX40 agonist ivuxolimab. CDR3 coding DNA: TGTGCCAGTAGTATTGAGGTTGACAGGGCCGGCTACACCTTC. Translating gives CASSIEVDRAGYTF.